The 9 T cell receptor beta chains below were found in one sample sequenced in a study of T cell responses to AZD1222 COVID-19 vaccine. Here immunoSEQ multiplex PCR was the method, and the copy in TCRdb shows in-frame clones only, minus some. The sample holds about 90,000 clones; 86% are singletons and the top ten take approximately 7.9%. The input for sequencing was peripheral blood, taken on day 0 of AZD1222 vaccination. The receptors were sampled from an adult in good health.

The chain has TRBV7-7 and TRBJ2-2; 9 positions agree with TRBD1. The CDR3 has 15 amino acids. With 5 bases clipped from V and 5 bases from J, the junction kept 6 bases outside the gene matches. Germline lookup yields CDR1 SSHAT and CDR2 FNYEAQ (reference sequence). The CDR3 DNA is TGTGCCAGCAGCCCCGGGGACAGGGAGACCGGGGAGCTGTTTTTT. It specifies CASSPGDRETGELFF.

The chain carries TRBV20-1 and TRBJ2-7; no clear D gene. Germline V gene data show CDR1 as DFQATT and CDR2 as SNEGSKA (reference sequence). This CDR3 has 11 amino acids. The ends were cut back, 3 bases at V and 8 bases at J, with 11 bases in the middle. As DNA, the CDR3 is TGCAGTGCTAGCCCGGAACCCAAGCAGTACTTC. Protein product: CSASPEPKQYF.

This chain links TRBV7-2 with TRBJ2-3, with D unresolved. This CDR3 has 14 amino acids. The V and J ends lost 5 bases and 0 bases respectively, with 9 bases between them. CDR1 and CDR2 from the germline V gene are SGHTA and FQGNSA. CDR3 in DNA: TGTGCCAGCAGCCCAAATCCTAGCACAGATACGCAGTATTTT. Translated, it gives CASSPNPSTDTQYF.

CDR3 loop: CASSLGPTSYEQYF. The CDR3 nucleotides read TGTGCCAGCAGCTTAGGACCAACTTCCTACGAGCAGTACTTC. The rearrangement links TRBV7-3 to TRBJ2-7; no clear D. Trimming cost V 2 bases and J 1 base, with 9 bases left between them. The CDR3 is 14 amino acids. The V gene's germline CDR1 is SGHTA and CDR2 FQGTGA.

The genes are TRBV7-2 and TRBJ2-1; 8 bases are shared with TRBD2. This CDR3 has 16 residues. The germline gives CDR1 SGHTA, CDR2 FQGNSA. Germline trimming cut 1 base from V and 6 bases from J; bases unmatched to any gene: 8. CDR3 residues: CASSLDSSGSINEQFF. The CDR3 DNA follows: TGTGCCAGCAGCTTAGATTCCAGCGGGAGTATCAATGAGCAGTTCTTC.

The chain combines TRBV5-1 with TRBJ2-3; 7 nucleotides align to TRBD2. From germline, CDR1 is SGHRS and CDR2 YFSETQ. This CDR3 has 12 amino acids. With 4 bases clipped from V and 5 bases from J, the junction kept 1 base outside the gene matches. The DNA for the CDR3 is TGCGCCAGCAGCCGGACTAGAGATACGCAGTATTTT. Translated: CASSRTRDTQYF.

This clone was seen once. This sequence joins TRBV5-1 and TRBJ1-5; 8 bases agree with TRBD1. Per the germline V gene, CDR1 is SGHRS and CDR2 is YFSETQ. The CDR3 consists of 14 residues. The J segment lost 3 bases and the V segment lost 5 bases, leaving 4 bases of the junction unmatched. In nucleotides, the CDR3 is TGCGCCAGCAGTGCGGGACAGGACAATCAGCCCCAGCATTTT. This encodes CASSAGQDNQPQHF.

The gene calls are TRBV27 and TRBJ2-6; 7 bases are shared with TRBD1. The CDR3 totals 19 residues. With 8 bases clipped from V and 0 bases from J, the junction kept 16 bases outside the gene matches. CDR1 is MNHEY and CDR2 is SMNVEV in the germline V gene (reference sequence). In DNA, the CDR3 is TGTGCCAGCTGCATATCCTCCGGACAGGTTATCTCTGGGGCCAACGTCCTGACTTTC. Protein product: CASCISSGQVISGANVLTF.

The gene calls are TRBV7-6 and TRBJ2-3; D is perhaps TRBD1 (5 bases). The CDR3 extends over 16 amino acids. Between the trimmed V and J ends, which lost 2 bases and 1 base, there was a span of 13 bases. Germline loops: CDR1 SGHVS, CDR2 FNYEAQ. The CDR3 DNA sequence: TGTGCCAGCAGCTTATATCCCCAGGGTGGCACAGATACGCAGTATTTT. This translates into CASSLYPQGGTDTQYF.